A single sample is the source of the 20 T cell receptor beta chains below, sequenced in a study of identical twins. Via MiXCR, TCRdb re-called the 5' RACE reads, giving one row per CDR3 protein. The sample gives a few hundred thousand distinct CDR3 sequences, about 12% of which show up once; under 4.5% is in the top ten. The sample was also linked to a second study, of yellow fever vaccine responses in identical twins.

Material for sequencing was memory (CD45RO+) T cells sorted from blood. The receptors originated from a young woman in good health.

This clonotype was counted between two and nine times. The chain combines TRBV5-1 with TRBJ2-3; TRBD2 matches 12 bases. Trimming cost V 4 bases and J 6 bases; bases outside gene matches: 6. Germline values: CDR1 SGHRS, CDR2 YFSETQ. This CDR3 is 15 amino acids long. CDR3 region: CASSTSGGLVDTQYF. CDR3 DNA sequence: TGCGCCAGCAGCACTAGCGGGGGGCTCGTGGATACGCAGTATTTT.

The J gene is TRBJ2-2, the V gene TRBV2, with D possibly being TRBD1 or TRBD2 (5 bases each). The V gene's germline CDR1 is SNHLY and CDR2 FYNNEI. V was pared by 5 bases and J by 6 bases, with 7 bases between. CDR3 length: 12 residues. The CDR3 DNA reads TGTGCCAGCAGTCGGGGCTCCGGGGAGCTGTTTTTT. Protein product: CASSRGSGELFF.

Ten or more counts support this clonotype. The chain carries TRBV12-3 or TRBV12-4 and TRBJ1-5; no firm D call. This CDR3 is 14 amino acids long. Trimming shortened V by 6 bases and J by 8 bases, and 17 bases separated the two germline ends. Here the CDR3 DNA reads TGTGCCAGCAGCCTGGACGGGAGAAGGAAGCCCCAGCATTTT. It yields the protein CASSLDGRRKPQHF.

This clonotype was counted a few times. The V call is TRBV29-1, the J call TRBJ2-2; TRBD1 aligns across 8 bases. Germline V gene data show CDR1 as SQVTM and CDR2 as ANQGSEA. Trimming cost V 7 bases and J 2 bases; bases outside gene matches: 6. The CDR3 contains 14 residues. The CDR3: CSADRGVNTGELFF. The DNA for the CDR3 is TGCAGCGCCGACAGGGGTGTAAACACCGGGGAGCTGTTTTTT.

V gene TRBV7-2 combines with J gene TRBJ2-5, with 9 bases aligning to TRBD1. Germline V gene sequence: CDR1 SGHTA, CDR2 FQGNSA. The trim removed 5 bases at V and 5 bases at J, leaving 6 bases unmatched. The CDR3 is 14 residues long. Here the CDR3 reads CASSLGQGWETQYF. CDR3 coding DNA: TGTGCCAGCAGCCTGGGACAGGGCTGGGAGACCCAGTACTTC.

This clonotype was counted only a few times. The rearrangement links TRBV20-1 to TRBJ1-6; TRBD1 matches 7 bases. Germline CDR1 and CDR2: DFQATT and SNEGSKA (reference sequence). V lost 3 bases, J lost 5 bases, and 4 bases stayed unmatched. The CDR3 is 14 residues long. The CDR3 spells CSASQGGDNSPLHF. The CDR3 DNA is TGCAGTGCTAGTCAAGGGGGCGATAATTCACCCCTCCACTTT.

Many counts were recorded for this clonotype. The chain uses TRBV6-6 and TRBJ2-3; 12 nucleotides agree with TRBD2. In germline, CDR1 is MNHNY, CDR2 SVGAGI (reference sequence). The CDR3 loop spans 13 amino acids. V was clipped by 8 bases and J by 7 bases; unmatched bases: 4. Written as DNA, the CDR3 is TGTGCCAGCCAGACTAGCGGGAGATATACGCAGTATTTT. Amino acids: CASQTSGRYTQYF.

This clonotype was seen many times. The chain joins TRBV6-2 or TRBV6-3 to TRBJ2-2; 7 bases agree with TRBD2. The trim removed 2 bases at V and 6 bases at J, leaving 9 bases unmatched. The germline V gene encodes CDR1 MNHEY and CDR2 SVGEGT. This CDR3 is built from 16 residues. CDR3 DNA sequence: TGTGCCAGCAGTTACGGGTCAGGGAGGGGACCCGGGGAGCTGTTTTTT. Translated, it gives CASSYGSGRGPGELFF.

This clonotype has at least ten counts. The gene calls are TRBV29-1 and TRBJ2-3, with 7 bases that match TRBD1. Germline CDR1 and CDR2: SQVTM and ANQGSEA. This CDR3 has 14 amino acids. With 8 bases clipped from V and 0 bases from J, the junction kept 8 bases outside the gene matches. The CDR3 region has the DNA TGCAGCACCTCGGACAGGATAAGCACAGATACGCAGTATTTT. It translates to CSTSDRISTDTQYF.

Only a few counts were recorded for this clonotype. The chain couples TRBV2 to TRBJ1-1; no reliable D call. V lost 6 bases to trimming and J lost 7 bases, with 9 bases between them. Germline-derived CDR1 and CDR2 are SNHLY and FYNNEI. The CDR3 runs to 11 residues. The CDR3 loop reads CASSPKDEAFF. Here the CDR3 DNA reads TGTGCCAGCAGCCCTAAAGATGAAGCTTTCTTT.

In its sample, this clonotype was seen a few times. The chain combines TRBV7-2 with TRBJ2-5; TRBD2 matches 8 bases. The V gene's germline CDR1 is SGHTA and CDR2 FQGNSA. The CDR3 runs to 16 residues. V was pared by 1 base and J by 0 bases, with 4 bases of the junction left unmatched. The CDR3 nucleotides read TGTGCCAGCAGCTTAGGCGGGGGGAAGTACCAAGAGACCCAGTACTTC. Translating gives CASSLGGGKYQETQYF.

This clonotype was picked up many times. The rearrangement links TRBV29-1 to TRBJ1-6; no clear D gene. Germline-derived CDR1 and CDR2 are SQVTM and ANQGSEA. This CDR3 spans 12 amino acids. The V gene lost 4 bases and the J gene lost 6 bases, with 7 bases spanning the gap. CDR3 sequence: CSVGNSNSPLHF. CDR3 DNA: TGCAGCGTTGGCAACAGTAATTCACCCCTCCACTTT.

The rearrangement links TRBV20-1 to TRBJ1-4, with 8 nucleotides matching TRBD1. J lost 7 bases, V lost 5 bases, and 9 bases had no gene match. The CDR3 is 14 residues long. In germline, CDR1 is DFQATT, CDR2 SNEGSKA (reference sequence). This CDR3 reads CSAVDDRGGEKLFF. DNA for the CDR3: TGCAGTGCTGTGGATGACAGGGGCGGTGAAAAACTGTTTTTT.

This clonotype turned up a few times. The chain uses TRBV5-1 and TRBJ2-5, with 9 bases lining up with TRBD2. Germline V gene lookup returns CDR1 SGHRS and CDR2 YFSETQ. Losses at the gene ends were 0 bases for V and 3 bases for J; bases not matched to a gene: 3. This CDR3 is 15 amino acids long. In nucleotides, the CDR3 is TGCGCCAGCAGCTTGGAGGCGGGAGGGAAAGAGACCCAGTACTTC. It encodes CASSLEAGGKETQYF. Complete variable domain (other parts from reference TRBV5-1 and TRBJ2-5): KAGVTQTPRYLIKTRGQQVTLSCSPISGHRSVSWYQQTPGQGLQFLFEYFSETQRNKGNFPGRFSGRQFSNSRSEMNVSTLELGDSALYLCASSLEAGGKETQYFGPGTRLLVL.

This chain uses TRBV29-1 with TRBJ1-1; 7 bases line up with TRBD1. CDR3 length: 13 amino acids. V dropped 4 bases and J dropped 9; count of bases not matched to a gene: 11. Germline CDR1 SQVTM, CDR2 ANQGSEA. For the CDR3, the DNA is TGCAGCGTTGCGCCCCTCGGACAGGACAAAGCTTTCTTT. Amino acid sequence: CSVAPLGQDKAFF.

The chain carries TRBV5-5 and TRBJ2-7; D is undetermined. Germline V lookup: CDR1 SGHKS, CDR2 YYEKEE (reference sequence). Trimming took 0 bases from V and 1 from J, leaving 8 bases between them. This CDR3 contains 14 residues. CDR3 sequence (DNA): TGTGCCAGCAGCTTGGTAGCAGTGTCCTACGAGCAGTACTTC. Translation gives CASSLVAVSYEQYF.

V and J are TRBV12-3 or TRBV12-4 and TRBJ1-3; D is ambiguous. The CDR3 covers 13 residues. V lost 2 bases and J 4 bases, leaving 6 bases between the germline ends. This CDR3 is CASSLRTGNTIYF. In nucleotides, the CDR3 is TGTGCCAGCAGTTTAAGGACGGGAAACACCATATATTTT.

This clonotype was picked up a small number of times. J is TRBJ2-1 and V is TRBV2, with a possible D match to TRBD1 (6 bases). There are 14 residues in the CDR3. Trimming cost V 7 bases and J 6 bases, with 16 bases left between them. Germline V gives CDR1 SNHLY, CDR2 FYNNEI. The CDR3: CASTRSEGVNEQFF. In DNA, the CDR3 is TGTGCCAGCACCCGAAGCGAGGGGGTCAATGAGCAGTTCTTC.

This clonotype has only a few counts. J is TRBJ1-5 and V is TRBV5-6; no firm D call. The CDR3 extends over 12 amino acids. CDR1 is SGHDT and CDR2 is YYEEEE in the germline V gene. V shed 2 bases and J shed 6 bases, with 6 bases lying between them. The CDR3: CASSFGVQPQHF. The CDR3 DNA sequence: TGTGCCAGCAGCTTTGGGGTTCAGCCCCAGCATTTT.

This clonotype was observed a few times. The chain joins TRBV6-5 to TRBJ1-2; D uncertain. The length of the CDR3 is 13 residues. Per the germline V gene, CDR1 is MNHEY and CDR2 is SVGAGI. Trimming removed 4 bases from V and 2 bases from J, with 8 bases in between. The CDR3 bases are TGTGCCAGCAGTTTCCAGAGAAACTATGGCTACACCTTC. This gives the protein CASSFQRNYGYTF.